This is a list of T cell receptor beta chains from one sample in a study of CD8 T cells in Susac syndrome. MiXCR, run by TCRdb on the immunoSEQ multiplex PCR reads, gives a single entry per CDR3 protein. Altogether 130,000 to 150,000 distinct CDR3 sequences are present, about 94% being singletons, with the ten largest covering 0.25% to 0.3%. The source material was CD8+ T cells from PBMCs. The receptor source for this set is a human donor in good health. Both conserved end residues are part of each CDR3. D genes are given only for firm matches. Not all rows give a size; the values are once, few, many and, for expanded clones, a class.

J: TRBJ2-3
D: NA
V: TRBV19
size: NA
DNA: TGTGCCAGTAGTAACGGCCCCACAGATACGCAGTATTTT
CDR3: CASSNGPTDTQYF

J: TRBJ2-1
D: NA
V: TRBV4-2
size: once
DNA: TGTGCCAGCACCCAAACCCCCGACAATGAGCAGTTCTTC
CDR3: CASTQTPDNEQFF

J: TRBJ2-7
D: NA
V: TRBV28
size: NA
DNA: TGTGCCAGCAGTACGGGACTGCCCTACGAGCAGTACTTC
CDR3: CASSTGLPYEQYF

J: TRBJ2-7
D: NA
V: TRBV13
size: NA
DNA: TGTGCCAGCAGCTCGAACCCGACCCGCGAGCAGTACTTC
CDR3: CASSSNPTREQYF

J: TRBJ2-3
D: NA
V: TRBV30
size: NA
DNA: TGTGCCTGGAGGGGGTCGGCCACAGATACGCAGTATTTT
CDR3: CAWRGSATDTQYF

J: TRBJ2-1
D: NA
V: TRBV2
size: NA
DNA: TGTGCCAGCAGGTTCCCACCCTACAATGAGCAGTTCTTC
CDR3: CASRFPPYNEQFF

J: TRBJ2-7
D: TRBD2
V: TRBV29-1
size: NA
DNA: TGCAGCGTTGGTCTAGCGGGAAGGGAGCAGTACTTC
CDR3: CSVGLAGREQYF

J: TRBJ2-1
D: TRBD1
V: TRBV7-9
size: NA
DNA: TGTGCCAGCAGCTTAGTTGCGACAGGGTTCCGTATTGAGCAGTTCTTC
CDR3: CASSLVATGFRIEQFF

J: TRBJ1-2
D: TRBD1
V: TRBV27
size: NA
DNA: TGTGCCAGCAGTCACCGGGACAGGGGGCGCTTGGACTATGGCTACACCTTC
CDR3: CASSHRDRGRLDYGYTF

J: TRBJ2-6
D: NA
V: TRBV4-2
size: NA
DNA: TGTGCCAGCAGCCAAATCGGCAGGCAAGGAGGGGCCAACGTCCTGACTTTC
CDR3: CASSQIGRQGGANVLTF

J: TRBJ1-1
D: NA
V: TRBV25-1
size: NA
DNA: TGTGCCAGCAGATACACCTTATCCACTGAAGCTTTCTTT
CDR3: CASRYTLSTEAFF

J: TRBJ2-3
D: TRBD2
V: TRBV4-3
size: NA
DNA: TGCGCCAGCAGCCAAGAGACGGGAGGGGCAGATACGCAGTATTTT
CDR3: CASSQETGGADTQYF

J: TRBJ2-5
D: NA
V: TRBV30
size: NA
DNA: TGTGCCTGGAGACCACAGTTCAGAGGGACCCAGTACTTC
CDR3: CAWRPQFRGTQYF

J: TRBJ2-1
D: NA
V: TRBV9
size: NA
DNA: TGTGCCAGCAGCGTAGAAGGGACCTACAATGAGCAGTTCTTC
CDR3: CASSVEGTYNEQFF

J: TRBJ2-3
D: TRBD2
V: TRBV28
size: NA
DNA: TGTGCCAGCAGTTTATACCCGGGACTAGCGGGGACTAGCACAGATACGCAGTATTTT
CDR3: CASSLYPGLAGTSTDTQYF

J: TRBJ1-2
D: NA
V: TRBV12-3/TRBV12-4
size: NA
DNA: TGTGCCAGCACCCCCAGAAGTCTAAACTATGGCTACACCTTC
CDR3: CASTPRSLNYGYTF

J: TRBJ2-6
D: NA
V: TRBV28
size: NA
DNA: TGTGCCAGCAGTTTCCGGGACGCGGCGTTCGGGGCCAACGTCCTGACTTTC
CDR3: CASSFRDAAFGANVLTF

J: TRBJ2-7
D: NA
V: TRBV27
size: NA
DNA: TGTGCCAGCAGTAATACAGGGAACGAGCAGTACTTC
CDR3: CASSNTGNEQYF

J: TRBJ2-7
D: NA
V: TRBV30
size: NA
DNA: TGTGCCTGGAGTTTAGCCTCCTACTCGGGACACTACGAGCAGTACTTC
CDR3: CAWSLASYSGHYEQYF

J: TRBJ2-3
D: NA
V: TRBV24-1
size: NA
DNA: TGTGCCACCAGTGATTTGCCCCGGACAGGCACAGATACGCAGTATTTT
CDR3: CATSDLPRTGTDTQYF

J: TRBJ1-2
D: NA
V: TRBV20-1
size: NA
DNA: TGCAGTGCTACAACCGGGACAATATATGGCTACACCTTC
CDR3: CSATTGTIYGYTF

J: TRBJ2-3
D: NA
V: TRBV7-9
size: NA
DNA: TGTGCCAGCAGCTTATACACAGATACGCAGTATTTT
CDR3: CASSLYTDTQYF

J: TRBJ2-1
D: NA
V: TRBV27
size: NA
DNA: TGTGCCAGCAGGCAGGGTATGCATGAGCAGTTCTTC
CDR3: CASRQGMHEQFF

J: TRBJ2-3
D: NA
V: TRBV4-3
size: NA
DNA: TGCGCCAGCAGCCAGGGTATCACAGATACGCAGTATTTT
CDR3: CASSQGITDTQYF

J: TRBJ2-7
D: NA
V: TRBV6-5
size: NA
DNA: TGTGCCAGCAGTCCAGAGAGACCACCCTACGAGCAGTACTTC
CDR3: CASSPERPPYEQYF

J: TRBJ1-1
D: NA
V: TRBV27
size: NA
DNA: TGTGCCAGCAGTTCCCCTTATACTGAAGCTTTCTTT
CDR3: CASSSPYTEAFF

J: TRBJ1-4
D: NA
V: TRBV4-3
size: NA
DNA: TGCGCCAGCAGCCAAGATGGGACCGCGGGACTGTTTTTT
CDR3: CASSQDGTAGLFF